Only a few counts were recorded for the clone carrying this TCR beta chain. V lost 5 bases and J 3 bases, leaving 11 bases between the germline ends. In germline, CDR1 is SGHTA, CDR2 FQGTGA. This CDR3 has 13 residues. The TCRbeta library incorporated unique molecular identifiers. TCRdb independently ran MiXCR on the PCR reads; one entry per CDR3 protein. Altogether around 300,000 distinct CDR3 sequences are present, over 9.5% being singletons, with the ten largest covering about 8%. This sample is part of a study of T-cell reconstitution after alpha-beta-depleted transplantation in children. The chain has TRBV7-3 and TRBJ2-7, with D perhaps TRBD1 or TRBD2 (5 bases each). The sequence came from a boy younger than two with acute myeloid leukemia, due to receive a stem cell transplant. Sequenced material: PBMCs, taken before TCRalphabeta/CD19-depleted stem cell transplant. The CDR3 nucleotides read TGTGCCAGCAGCGATTTTGGGGGCTACGAGCAGTACTTC. As protein: CASSDFGGYEQYF.